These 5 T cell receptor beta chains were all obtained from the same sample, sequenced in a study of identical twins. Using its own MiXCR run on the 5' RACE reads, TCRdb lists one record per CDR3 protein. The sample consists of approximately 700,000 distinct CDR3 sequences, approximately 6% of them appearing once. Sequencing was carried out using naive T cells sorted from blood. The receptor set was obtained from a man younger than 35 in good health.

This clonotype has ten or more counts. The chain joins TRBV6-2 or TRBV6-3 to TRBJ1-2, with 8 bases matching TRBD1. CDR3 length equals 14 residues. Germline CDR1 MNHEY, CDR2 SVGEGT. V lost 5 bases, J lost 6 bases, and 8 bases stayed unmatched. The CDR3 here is CASSTPGQANGYTF. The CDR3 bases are TGTGCCAGCAGTACCCCGGGACAGGCTAATGGCTACACCTTC.

The CDR3 loop is CATSGASRDRGYNEQFF. CDR3 DNA sequence: TGTGCCACCAGTGGCGCGAGCCGGGACAGGGGATACAATGAGCAGTTCTTC. The chain recombines TRBV24-1 with TRBJ2-1; 10 bases match TRBD1. Germline CDR1 KGHDR, CDR2 SFDVKD. The CDR3 consists of 17 residues. The V and J ends lost 5 bases and 4 bases, in that order; junction bases with no gene match: 10.

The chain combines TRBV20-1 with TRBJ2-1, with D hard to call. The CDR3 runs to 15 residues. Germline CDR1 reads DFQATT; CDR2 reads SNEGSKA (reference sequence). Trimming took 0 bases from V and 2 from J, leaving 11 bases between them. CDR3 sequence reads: CSARDQERPYNEQFF. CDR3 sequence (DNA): TGCAGTGCTAGAGACCAAGAGAGACCCTACAATGAGCAGTTCTTC.

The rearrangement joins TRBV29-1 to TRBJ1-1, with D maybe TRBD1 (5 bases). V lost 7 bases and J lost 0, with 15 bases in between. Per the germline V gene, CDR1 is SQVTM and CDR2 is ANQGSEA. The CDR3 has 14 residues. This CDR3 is CSATPGGLNTEAFF. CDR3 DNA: TGCAGCGCTACGCCGGGGGGGTTGAACACTGAAGCTTTCTTT.

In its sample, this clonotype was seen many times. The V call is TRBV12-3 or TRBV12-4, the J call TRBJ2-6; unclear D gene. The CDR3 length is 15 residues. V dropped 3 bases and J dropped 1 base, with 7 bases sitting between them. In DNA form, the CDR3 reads TGTGCCAGCAGTTTTTGGGTTTCTGGGGCCAACGTCCTGACTTTC. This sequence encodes CASSFWVSGANVLTF.